A selection of T cell receptor beta chains follows, all from one sample in a study of shared T cell receptors in the human thymus. Produced via immunoSEQ multiplex PCR; TCRdb's table is partial and in-frame only. The sample lists approximately 730,000 clones, approximately 85% occurring once. These data were also filed under a second study, of human thymus T cells.

Sequenced: thymocytes. These receptors were obtained from a girl in the first two years of life with a congenital heart defect. CDR3s include the opening cysteine and the closing phenylalanine or tryptophan. The order of the fields is V gene, D gene, clone size, J gene, CDR3 DNA, CDR3 protein. D genes are given only for firm matches. The listing skips clone size in some rows; elsewhere it reads once, few, many or a size class.

TRBV19	TRBD1	NA	TRBJ1-2	TGTGCCAGTAGTACGCCCGGGACAGGCGCTGGCTACACCTTC	CASSTPGTGAGYTF
TRBV5-6	TRBD1	NA	TRBJ1-1	TGTGCCAGCAGCCTGACGGGACAGGGAACTGAAGCTTTCTTT	CASSLTGQGTEAFF
TRBV6-6	NA	NA	TRBJ1-2	TGTGCCAGCAGTTTACTACAGGGTAACTATGGCTACACCTTC	CASSLLQGNYGYTF
TRBV7-2	TRBD1	NA	TRBJ1-2	TGTGCCAGCTTCCGACCGGGACAGGTCAACTATGGCTACACCTTC	CASFRPGQVNYGYTF
TRBV15	NA	NA	TRBJ2-3	TGTGCCACCAGCAGAGAACACCCCAGCACAGATACGCAGTATTTT	CATSREHPSTDTQYF
TRBV7-6	NA	NA	TRBJ2-7	TGTGCCAGCAGTATGACAGCGACGCCATTCTACGAGCAGTACTTC	CASSMTATPFYEQYF
TRBV5-1	TRBD2	NA	TRBJ2-7	TGCGCCAGCAGCTTGCTAGCGGGGGGGCCATGCTCCTACGAGCAGTACTTC	CASSLLAGGPCSYEQYF
TRBV13	NA	few	TRBJ1-2	TGTGCCAGCAGCTTGTGGCAGTCCGGACATTACTATGGCTACACCTTC	CASSLWQSGHYYGYTF
TRBV4-1	NA	NA	TRBJ2-5	TGCGCCAGCAGCCAAGATGGGGCCCCAGGGACCCAGTACTTC	CASSQDGAPGTQYF
TRBV7-2	NA	NA	TRBJ1-2	TGTGCCAGCAGCTTGCAGGGAAACAAATATGGCTACACCTTC	CASSLQGNKYGYTF
TRBV7-2	TRBD1	NA	TRBJ1-5	TGTGCCAGCAGCTTATCAACAGGGGGAACCCAGCATTTT	CASSLSTGGTQHF
TRBV6-5	NA	few	TRBJ1-1	TGTGCCAGCAGTTACAACACGAACACTGAAGCTTTCTTT	CASSYNTNTEAFF
TRBV30	NA	NA	TRBJ1-6	TGTGCCTGGAGTGTACGTAAGTGGACAGCGAATTCACCCCTCCACTTT	CAWSVRKWTANSPLHF
TRBV10-2	NA	NA	TRBJ1-4	TGCGCCAGCAGCCCCCGTAGAAAACTGTTTTTT	CASSPRRKLFF
TRBV28	NA	NA	TRBJ1-1	TGTGCCAGCAGTTTTGTATACACTGAAGCTTTCTTT	CASSFVYTEAFF
TRBV14	NA	NA	TRBJ1-1	TGTGCCAGCAGAGACGACTTGAGGACTGAAGCTTTCTTT	CASRDDLRTEAFF
TRBV4-3	TRBD2	NA	TRBJ2-3	TGCGCCAGCAGCCAGTCTCTAGCGGGGACCCCCGATTTCCCACGTCGATCAGATACGCAGTATTTT	CASSQSLAGTPDFPRRSDTQYF
TRBV27	TRBD1	few	TRBJ1-6	TGTGCCAGCAGTCGCCGGCTACAGGGGTATGCACCCCTCCACTTT	CASSRRLQGYAPLHF
TRBV4-1	NA	NA	TRBJ2-2	TGCGCCAGCAGCCTCCGGGACTCGTTCCCCGGGGAGCTGTTTTTT	CASSLRDSFPGELFF
TRBV7-6	TRBD2	NA	TRBJ2-3	TGTGCCAGCAGCTTGCCGACGACTAGCGAACCTAGCACAGATACGCAGTATTTT	CASSLPTTSEPSTDTQYF
TRBV27	NA	NA	TRBJ1-1	TGTGCCAGCAGTTTAGGGGGAGGCTTAAACACTGAAGCTTTCTTT	CASSLGGGLNTEAFF
TRBV7-9	NA	NA	TRBJ1-4	TGTGCCAGCAGCTTATACGGGAAAACGGGTGAAAAACTGTTTTTT	CASSLYGKTGEKLFF
TRBV18	NA	NA	TRBJ1-1	TGTGCCAGCTCACCACCGCCCAGGCAAGGAATCGAGAAGTGCTTAAACACTGAAGCTTTCTTT	CASSPPPRQGIEKCLNTEAFF
TRBV5-5	NA	NA	TRBJ1-1	TGTGCCAGCAGCTTGCCTCCAGTGATTTTGAACACTGAAGCTTTCTTT	CASSLPPVILNTEAFF
TRBV18	NA	once	TRBJ1-1	TGTGCCAGCTCACCACCCGGGGGGGTAGGCACTGAAGCTTTCTTT	CASSPPGGVGTEAFF
TRBV5-4	TRBD1	NA	TRBJ2-5	TGTGCCAGCAGCTGGGACAGGGGGCGTGACCAAGAGACCCAGTACTTC	CASSWDRGRDQETQYF
TRBV2	NA	NA	TRBJ1-2	TGTGCCAGCAGTGGTCATTATGGCTACACCTTC	CASSGHYGYTF
TRBV7-8	NA	few	TRBJ2-2	TGTGCCAGCTTCACCCGACTAGTACTTAACACCGGGGAGCTGTTTTTT	CASFTRLVLNTGELFF
TRBV4-3	TRBD1	NA	TRBJ1-5	TGCGCCAGCAGCCAAGAGACAGGGAATCAGCCCCAGCATTTT	CASSQETGNQPQHF
TRBV29-1	NA	NA	TRBJ2-7	TGCAGCGTCTACTTCGGGACAAACTTGACCTACGAGCAGTACTTC	CSVYFGTNLTYEQYF
TRBV6-1	TRBD2	NA	TRBJ2-3	TGTGCCAGCAGTGATGCTAGCGGGGGCCCCACAGATACGCAGTATTTT	CASSDASGGPTDTQYF
TRBV20-1	TRBD1	NA	TRBJ1-1	TGCAGTGCTGTGACAGGGGTTGAAGCTTTCTTT	CSAVTGVEAFF
TRBV5-6	NA	NA	TRBJ1-3	TGTGCCAGCAGCTTGGCGAGACAGATCCTCTCTGGAAACACCATATATTTT	CASSLARQILSGNTIYF
TRBV4-1	NA	NA	TRBJ1-2	TGCGCCAGCAGCCAAGATAGTATTGGCAGCGCCCCGGAGGACTATGGCTACACCTTC	CASSQDSIGSAPEDYGYTF
TRBV6-6	NA	few	TRBJ2-7	TGTGCCAGCAGGAGTTCGAGACGGACTACCTACGAGCAGTACTTC	CASRSSRRTTYEQYF
TRBV7-9	TRBD1	NA	TRBJ2-3	TGTGCCAGCAGCCCGACAGGGGGAACAGATACGCAGTATTTT	CASSPTGGTDTQYF
TRBV7-9	TRBD1	NA	TRBJ1-2	TGTGCCAGCAGCTTAGGACGCACAGGGGTCTATGGCTACACCTTC	CASSLGRTGVYGYTF
TRBV11-2	NA	once	TRBJ1-2	TGTGCCAGCAGCCGGAGGGGGGGGGCGCCTAACTATGGCTACACCTTC	CASSRRGGAPNYGYTF
TRBV7-8	NA	NA	TRBJ2-5	TGTGCCAGCAGCTCTCCCCACCAAGAGACCCAGTACTTC	CASSSPHQETQYF
TRBV6-1	NA	few	TRBJ1-2	TGTGCCAGCAGTGAAATTTCCGTTAGAGGGCCGTACTATGGCTACACCTTC	CASSEISVRGPYYGYTF
TRBV4-1	TRBD1	NA	TRBJ1-4	TGCGCCAGGGACAGGGGAGGATCGGTAGATAATGAAAAACTGTTTTTT	CARDRGGSVDNEKLFF
TRBV18	NA	NA	TRBJ1-6	TGTGCCAGCTCACCAAGCGGGGTCGGTAATTCACCCCTCCACTTT	CASSPSGVGNSPLHF